Below are 24 T cell receptor beta chains sequenced from a single sample in a study of T cell repertoires in cytomegalovirus infection. A single record per CDR3 protein comes from TCRdb applying MiXCR to the reads. The repertoire has under 500,000 distinct CDR3 sequences, 42% of them found once; the top ten carry approximately 40%. No antigens are known for them. The starting material was cultured PBMCs, obtained from culture after CMV antigen stimulation. These TCRs come from a human donor in good health (CMV status not recorded). Some clones in this sample may be carry-over from other donors' samples.

The rearrangement uses TRBV10-3 and TRBJ1-5, with D uncertain. Germline V lookup: CDR1 ENHRY, CDR2 SYGVKD. The CDR3 length is 14 residues. V was shortened by 0 bases and J by 6 bases, with 9 bases between the two germline ends. In DNA, the CDR3 is TGTGCCATCAGTGAGTCGCTCGGAACTCAGCCCCAGCATTTT. Translation: CAISESLGTQPQHF.

This clonotype was observed a handful of times. The V call is TRBV5-1, the J call TRBJ1-2; no firm D call. Germline CDR1 is SGHRS and CDR2 is YFSETQ. V lost 0 bases to trimming and J lost 8 bases, with 8 bases between them. This CDR3 has 12 residues. The CDR3 DNA reads as TGCGCCAGCAGCTTGGAGGGATGGGGCTACACCTTC. Encoded protein: CASSLEGWGYTF.

This chain connects TRBV28 to TRBJ2-3; D is possibly TRBD1 (6 bases). Trimming removed 2 bases from V and 1 base from J, with 13 bases in between. The CDR3 runs 16 residues. CDR1 and CDR2 from the germline V gene are MDHEN and SYDVKM. The CDR3 region has the DNA TGTGCCAGCAGTTTAAGGGGGACCGGGGGCACAGATACGCAGTATTTT. Amino acid sequence: CASSLRGTGGTDTQYF.

This chain connects TRBV7-9 to TRBJ2-7, with D possibly called TRBD1 or TRBD2 (5 bases each). CDR3 length: 14 residues. The germline V gene encodes CDR1 SEHNR and CDR2 FQNEAQ (reference sequence). The germline V and J ends were trimmed by 8 bases and 2 bases, with 16 bases remaining between them. The CDR3 protein is CASGMGESAYEQYF. The CDR3 DNA follows: TGTGCCAGCGGTATGGGGGAGTCTGCCTACGAGCAGTACTTC.

The gene calls are TRBV7-2 and TRBJ2-1; 10 bases match TRBD2. J was trimmed by 10 bases and V by 5 bases; bases with no gene match: 5. Per the germline V gene, CDR1 is SGHTA and CDR2 is FQGNSA. CDR3 length: 13 residues. CDR3 amino acids: CASSQSGRGEQFF. The CDR3 DNA reads as TGTGCCAGCAGCCAGAGCGGGAGGGGGGAGCAGTTCTTC.

The chain is built from TRBV7-2 and TRBJ1-2; 8 nucleotides match TRBD1. CDR1 SGHTA and CDR2 FQGNSA come from the germline V gene. The CDR3 consists of 14 residues. V lost 5 bases to trimming and J lost 6 bases; unmatched junction nucleotides: 8. This chain's CDR3 is CASSRLDRADGYTF. The CDR3 DNA sequence: TGTGCCAGCAGCCGACTGGACAGGGCAGATGGCTACACCTTC.

J is TRBJ2-2 and V is TRBV7-6; D remains unclear. The CDR3 consists of 12 residues. V lost 0 bases and J 7 bases, leaving 3 bases between the germline ends. Germline CDR1 reads SGHVS; CDR2 reads FNYEAQ. The chain's CDR3 is CASSLAFGELFF. The CDR3, as DNA: TGTGCCAGCAGCTTAGCGTTCGGGGAGCTGTTTTTT.

The chain employs TRBV9 and TRBJ1-1; D ambiguous. The CDR3 extends over 14 amino acids. The germline V gene encodes CDR1 SGDLS and CDR2 YYNGEE. V lost 0 bases and J lost 0, with 6 bases in between. DNA of the CDR3: TGTGCCAGCAGCGTAGATGGGGTGAACACTGAAGCTTTCTTT. It is translated as CASSVDGVNTEAFF.

The chain uses TRBV20-1 and TRBJ2-3; weak D call: TRBD2 (6 bases). CDR3 length: 13 residues. Trimming stripped 4 bases from V and 14 bases from J, with 22 bases between. CDR1 DFQATT and CDR2 SNEGSKA come from the germline V gene (reference sequence). The CDR3, as DNA: TGCAGTGCTACCAGAGCTAGCGAAAGCCTGGTGTATTTT. Translation: CSATRASESLVYF.

This chain joins TRBV3-1 and TRBJ1-5; tentatively, D is TRBD1 (5 bases). CDR3 size: 18 residues. Germline CDR1 is LGHDT and CDR2 is YNNKEL (reference sequence). V was shortened by 2 bases and J by 7 bases, with 24 bases between the two germline ends. The CDR3: CASSQWPGSREGNQPQHF. The CDR3 bases are TGTGCCAGCAGCCAATGGCCCGGCAGCAGGGAGGGGAACCAGCCCCAGCATTTT.

V is TRBV7-2 and J is TRBJ2-7; D could derive from TRBD1 or TRBD2 (5 bases each). V was shortened by 5 bases and J by 0 bases, with 11 bases between the two germline ends. The CDR3 length is 14 residues. CDR1 and CDR2 (germline): SGHTA, FQGNSA. CDR3 loop: CASSIRDGSYEQYF. CDR3 coding DNA: TGTGCCAGCAGCATCCGGGACGGCTCCTACGAGCAGTACTTC.

This chain uses TRBV6-8 with TRBJ2-3; 9 bases are a match to TRBD1. V lost 5 bases and J lost 5; bases outside the gene matches: 11. Germline assignment: CDR1 MNHGY and CDR2 SAAAGT. The CDR3 totals 16 residues. This CDR3 reads CASSTRQGGGRDTQYF. The CDR3 DNA reads as TGTGCCAGCAGTACGCGACAGGGGGGGGGAAGAGATACGCAGTATTTT.

V and J are TRBV4-2 and TRBJ2-1; D unclear. This CDR3 comprises 17 residues. The V end lost 0 bases, the J end lost 3 bases, and 15 bases lay between the germline ends. Germline values: CDR1 LGHNA, CDR2 YNFKEQ. CDR3 protein: CASSQETNPVFYNEQFF. CDR3 nucleotides: TGTGCCAGCAGCCAAGAAACCAACCCAGTGTTCTACAATGAGCAGTTCTTC.

The V call is TRBV6-1, the J call TRBJ2-1, with 16 bases aligning to TRBD2. Germline V gene sequence: CDR1 MNHNS, CDR2 SASEGT. This CDR3 region has 15 residues. V shed 5 bases and J 8 bases; nucleotides not matched to a gene: 3. CDR3 loop: CASSPGLAGGDEQFF. The CDR3 DNA is TGTGCCAGCAGTCCGGGACTAGCGGGGGGGGATGAGCAGTTCTTC.

This chain uses TRBV2 with TRBJ1-1; D unclear. Trimming took off 6 bases at V and 7 bases at J, with 12 bases between the two ends. The CDR3 runs to 12 residues. Germline CDR1 and CDR2: SNHLY and FYNNEI. The CDR3: CASRVDLDEAFF. In nucleotides, the CDR3 is TGTGCCAGCAGAGTGGACCTGGATGAAGCTTTCTTT.

The CDR3 bases are TGCGCCAGCAGCCAAGAAGTAAATCAGCCCCAGCATTTT. Translating it yields CASSQEVNQPQHF. The V gene is TRBV4-1, the J gene TRBJ1-5; D gene uncertain. The V and J ends lost 0 bases and 4 bases respectively, with 4 bases between them. Germline V gene lookup returns CDR1 MGHRA and CDR2 YSYEKL. CDR3 length: 13 amino acids.

This sequence joins TRBV4-1 and TRBJ2-1; D possibly corresponds to TRBD2 (6 bases). Germline V lookup: CDR1 MGHRA, CDR2 YSYEKL. V shed 1 base and J shed 0 bases, with 7 bases lying between them. CDR3 length: 15 amino acids. The CDR3 DNA follows: TGCGCCAGCAGCCAAGGCGGGGACTCCTACAATGAGCAGTTCTTC. Residues: CASSQGGDSYNEQFF.

The V and J genes are TRBV12-3 or TRBV12-4 and TRBJ2-4; TRBD1 matches at 7 bases. The trim removed 3 bases at V and 7 bases at J, leaving 9 bases unmatched. The CDR3 has 15 residues. CDR3 sequence reads: CASSFRQGGLNIQYF. Here the CDR3 DNA reads TGTGCCAGCAGTTTCAGACAGGGCGGTTTGAACATTCAGTACTTC.

The rearrangement uses TRBV7-2 and TRBJ1-2; the D gene is possibly TRBD1 (6 bases). Germline CDR1 SGHTA, CDR2 FQGNSA. The CDR3 totals 14 residues. V was clipped by 5 bases and J by 5 bases, with 15 bases between them. CDR3 sequence: CASSPPSTGYGYTF. In DNA form, the CDR3 reads TGTGCCAGCAGCCCTCCCTCCACAGGGTATGGCTACACCTTC.

CDR3 in DNA: TGTGCCAGCAGTTTCACCGTTCGTCAGCCCCAGCATTTT. Residues: CASSFTVRQPQHF. V is TRBV12-3 or TRBV12-4 and J is TRBJ1-5, with unresolved D. Trimming cost V 3 bases and J 6 bases, with 9 bases left between them. The CDR3 contains 13 residues.

This clonotype has only a few counts. This chain connects TRBV10-3 to TRBJ1-1; 8 bases are shared with TRBD1. The CDR3 contains 14 residues. J was trimmed by 5 bases and V by 2 bases; bases with no gene match: 4. The germline V gene encodes CDR1 ENHRY and CDR2 SYGVKD. CDR3 coding DNA: TGTGCCATCAGTGAGCAGGGGGCGCGGACTGAAGCTTTCTTT. Amino acids: CAISEQGARTEAFF.

This clonotype has more than one count but fewer than ten. The chain carries TRBV7-8 and TRBJ2-2; 8 positions match TRBD1. Germline V gene lookup returns CDR1 SGHVS and CDR2 FQNEAQ. This CDR3 is built from 16 residues. V gave up 1 base and J gave up 6 bases; unmatched junction bases: 7. Here the CDR3 DNA reads TGTGCCAGCAGCTTAGGTGTCAGGGGGCAGGCCGGGGAGCTGTTTTTT. Its protein is CASSLGVRGQAGELFF. The entire variable domain, with the rest obtained from reference TRBV7-8 and TRBJ2-2, is as follows: GAGVSQSPRYKVAKRGQDVALRCDPISGHVSLFWYQQALGQGPEFLTYFQNEAQLDKSGLPSDRFFAERPEGSVSTLKIQRTQQEDSAVYLCASSLGVRGQAGELFFGEGSRLTVL.

This clonotype was seen just once. The chain joins TRBV4-1 to TRBJ2-3; TRBD2 matches at 9 bases. The germline CDR1 and CDR2 sequences are MGHRA and YSYEKL. V lost 3 bases, J lost 3 bases, and 16 bases stayed unmatched. The CDR3 contains 19 residues. The CDR3 here is CASSHPIWSGRFITDTQYF. In nucleotides, the CDR3 is TGCGCCAGCAGCCACCCTATTTGGAGCGGGAGGTTCATTACAGATACGCAGTATTTT.

The chain is built from TRBV6-2 or TRBV6-3 and TRBJ2-7; a possible D gene is TRBD2 (6 bases). V was cut by 7 bases and J by 2 bases, with 9 bases left in between. The CDR3 is 12 amino acids. Germline CDR1 reads MNHEY; CDR2 reads SVGEGT. CDR3 nucleotides: TGTGCCAGCACGGAGGGGCCCTACGAGCAGTACTTC. This translates into CASTEGPYEQYF.